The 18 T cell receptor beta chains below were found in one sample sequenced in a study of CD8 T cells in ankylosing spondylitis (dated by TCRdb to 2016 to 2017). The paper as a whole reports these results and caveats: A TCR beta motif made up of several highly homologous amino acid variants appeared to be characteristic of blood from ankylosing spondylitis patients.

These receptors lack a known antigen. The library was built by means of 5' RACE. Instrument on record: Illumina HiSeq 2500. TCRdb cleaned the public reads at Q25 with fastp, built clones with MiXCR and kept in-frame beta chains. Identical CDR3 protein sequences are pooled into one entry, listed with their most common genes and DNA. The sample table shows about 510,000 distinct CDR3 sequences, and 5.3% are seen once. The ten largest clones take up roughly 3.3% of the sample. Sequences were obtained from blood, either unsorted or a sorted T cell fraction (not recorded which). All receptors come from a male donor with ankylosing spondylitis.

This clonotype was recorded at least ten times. The CDR3 DNA is TGTGCCAGCCTTCGGACAGGGAGCAATCAGCCCCAGCATTTT. Its translation is CASLRTGSNQPQHF. The chain is built from TRBV12-3 or TRBV12-4 and TRBJ1-5; TRBD1 aligns across 8 bases. The CDR3 extends over 14 amino acids. J lost 1 base, V lost 8 bases, and 4 bases had no gene match.

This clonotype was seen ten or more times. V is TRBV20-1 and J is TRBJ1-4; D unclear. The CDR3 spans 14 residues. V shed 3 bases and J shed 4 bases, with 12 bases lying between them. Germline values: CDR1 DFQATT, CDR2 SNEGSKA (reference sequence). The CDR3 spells CSAREQPNNEKLFF. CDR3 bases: TGCAGTGCTAGGGAACAGCCTAATAATGAAAAACTGTTTTTT.

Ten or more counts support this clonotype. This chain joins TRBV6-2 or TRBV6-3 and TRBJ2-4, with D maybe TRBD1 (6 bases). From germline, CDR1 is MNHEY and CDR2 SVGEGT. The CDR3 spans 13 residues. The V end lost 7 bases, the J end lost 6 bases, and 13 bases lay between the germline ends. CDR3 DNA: TGTGCCAGCACCCATGGGGGCGCAAACATTCAGTACTTC. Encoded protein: CASTHGGANIQYF.

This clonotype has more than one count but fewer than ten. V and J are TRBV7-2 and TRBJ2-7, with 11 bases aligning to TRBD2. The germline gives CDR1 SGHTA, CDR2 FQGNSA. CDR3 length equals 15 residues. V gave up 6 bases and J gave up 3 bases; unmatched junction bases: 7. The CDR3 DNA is TGTGCCAGCAGAAGAACTAGCGGGGGAGACTACGAGCAGTACTTC. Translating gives CASRRTSGGDYEQYF. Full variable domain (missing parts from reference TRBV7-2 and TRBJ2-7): GAGVSQSPSNKVTEKGKDVELRCDPISGHTALYWYRQSLGQGLEFLIYFQGNSAPDKSGLPSDRFSAERTGGSVSTLTIQRTQQEDSAVYLCASRRTSGGDYEQYFGPGTRLTVT.

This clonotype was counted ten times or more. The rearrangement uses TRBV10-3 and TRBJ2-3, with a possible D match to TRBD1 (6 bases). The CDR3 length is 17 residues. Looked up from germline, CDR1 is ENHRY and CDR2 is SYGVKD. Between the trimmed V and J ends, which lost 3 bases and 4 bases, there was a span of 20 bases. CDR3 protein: CAISDPGTGYSSDTQYF. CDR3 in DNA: TGTGCCATCAGTGACCCCGGAACAGGGTATTCTTCAGATACGCAGTATTTT.

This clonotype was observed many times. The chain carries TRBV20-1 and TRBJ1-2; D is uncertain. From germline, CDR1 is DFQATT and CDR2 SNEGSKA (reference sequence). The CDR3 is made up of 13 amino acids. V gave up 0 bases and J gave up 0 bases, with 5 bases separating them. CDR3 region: CSARDKTNYGYTF. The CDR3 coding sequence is TGCAGTGCTAGAGATAAGACTAACTATGGCTACACCTTC.

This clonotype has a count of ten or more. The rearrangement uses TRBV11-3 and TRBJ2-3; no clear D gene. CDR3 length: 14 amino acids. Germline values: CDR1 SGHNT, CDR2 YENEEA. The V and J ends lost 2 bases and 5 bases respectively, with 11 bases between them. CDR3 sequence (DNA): TGTGCCAGCAGCTTAACCGGGTCGGTAGATACGCAGTATTTT. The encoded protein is CASSLTGSVDTQYF.

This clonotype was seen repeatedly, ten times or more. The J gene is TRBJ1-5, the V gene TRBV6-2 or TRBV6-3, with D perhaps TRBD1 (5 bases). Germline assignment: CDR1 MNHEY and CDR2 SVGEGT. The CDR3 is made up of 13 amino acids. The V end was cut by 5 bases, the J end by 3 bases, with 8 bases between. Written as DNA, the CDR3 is TGTGCCAGCAGTACCGGGGCCAATCAGCCCCAGCATTTT. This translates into CASSTGANQPQHF.

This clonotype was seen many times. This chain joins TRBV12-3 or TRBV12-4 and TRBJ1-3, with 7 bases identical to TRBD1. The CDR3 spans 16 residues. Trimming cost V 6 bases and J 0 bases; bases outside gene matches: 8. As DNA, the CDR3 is TGTGCCAGCAGGACGGACAGGTCCTCCTCTGGAAACACCATATATTTT. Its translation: CASRTDRSSSGNTIYF.

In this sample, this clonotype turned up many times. DNA for the CDR3: TGTGCCAGCAGTGCCCGACAGGGGATTGTCACTGAAGCTTTCTTT. Protein sequence: CASSARQGIVTEAFF. V and J are TRBV2 and TRBJ1-1, with 8 positions matching TRBD1. The trim removed 4 bases at V and 4 bases at J, leaving 8 bases unmatched. The CDR3 spans 15 residues. Germline V gene data show CDR1 as SNHLY and CDR2 as FYNNEI.

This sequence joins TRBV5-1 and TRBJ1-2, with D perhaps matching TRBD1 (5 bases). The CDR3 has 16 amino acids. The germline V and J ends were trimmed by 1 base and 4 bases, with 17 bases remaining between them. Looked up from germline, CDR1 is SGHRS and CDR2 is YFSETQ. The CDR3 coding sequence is TGCGCCAGCAGCTTGTCCCGGGACCCCGGCATCTATGGCTACACCTTC. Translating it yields CASSLSRDPGIYGYTF.

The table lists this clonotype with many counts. In DNA form, the CDR3 reads TGTGCCAGCAGTTACTCGAAAACGGCGGGGGACTACGAGCAGTACTTC. Encoded protein: CASSYSKTAGDYEQYF. The chain carries TRBV6-2 or TRBV6-3 and TRBJ2-7; 7 bases match TRBD2. After removal of 0 bases from V and 3 bases from J, the junction contained 8 bases not matched to a gene. Germline CDR1 and CDR2: MNHEY and SVGEGT. The CDR3 sequence is 16 residues long.

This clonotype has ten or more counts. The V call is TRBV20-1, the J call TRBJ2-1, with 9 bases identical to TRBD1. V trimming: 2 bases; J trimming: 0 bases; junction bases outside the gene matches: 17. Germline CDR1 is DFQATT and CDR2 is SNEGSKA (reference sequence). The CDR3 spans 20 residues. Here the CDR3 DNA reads TGCAGTGCTAGACCAATGACAGGGGGGGGGGCTACCAGCTCCTACAATGAGCAGTTCTTC. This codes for CSARPMTGGGATSSYNEQFF.

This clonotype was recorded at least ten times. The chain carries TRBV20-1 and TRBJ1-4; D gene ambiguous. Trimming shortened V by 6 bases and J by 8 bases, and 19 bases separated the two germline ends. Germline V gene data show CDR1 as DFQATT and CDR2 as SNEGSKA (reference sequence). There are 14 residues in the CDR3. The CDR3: CSALSTPAGEKLFF. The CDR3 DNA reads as TGCAGTGCGCTGTCGACACCAGCTGGGGAAAAACTGTTTTTT.

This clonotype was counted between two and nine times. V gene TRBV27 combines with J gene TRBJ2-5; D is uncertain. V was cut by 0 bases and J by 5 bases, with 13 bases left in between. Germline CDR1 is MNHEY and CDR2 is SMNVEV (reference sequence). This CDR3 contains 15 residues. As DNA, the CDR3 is TGTGCCAGCAGTTTATCGATGATGAGACGTGAGACCCAGTACTTC. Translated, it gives CASSLSMMRRETQYF.

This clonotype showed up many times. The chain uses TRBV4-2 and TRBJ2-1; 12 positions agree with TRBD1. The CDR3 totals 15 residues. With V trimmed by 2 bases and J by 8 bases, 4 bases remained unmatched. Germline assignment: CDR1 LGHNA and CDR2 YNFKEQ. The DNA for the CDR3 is TGTGCCAGCAGCCAATTCGGGACAGGGGGCTATGAGCAGTTCTTC. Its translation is CASSQFGTGGYEQFF.

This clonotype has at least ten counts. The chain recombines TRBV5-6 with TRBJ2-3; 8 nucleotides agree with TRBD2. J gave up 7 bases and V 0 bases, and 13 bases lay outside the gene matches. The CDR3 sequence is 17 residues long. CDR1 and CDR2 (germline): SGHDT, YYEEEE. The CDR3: CASSLAWRGTRGYTQYF. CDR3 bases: TGTGCCAGCAGCTTGGCCTGGCGCGGGACTAGAGGGTATACGCAGTATTTT.

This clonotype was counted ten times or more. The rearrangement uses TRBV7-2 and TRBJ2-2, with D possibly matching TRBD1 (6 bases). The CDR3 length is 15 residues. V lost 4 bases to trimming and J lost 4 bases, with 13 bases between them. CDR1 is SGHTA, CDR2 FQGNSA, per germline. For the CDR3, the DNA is TGTGCCAGCAGCTCCTACGAGACAGGCACCGGGGAGCTGTTTTTT. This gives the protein CASSSYETGTGELFF.